These 15 T cell receptor beta chains came from one sample sequenced in a study of T-cell memory formation after mild COVID-19. TCRdb called the 5' RACE reads again in MiXCR, with one record for every CDR3 protein. Among 300,000 to 400,000 distinct CDR3 sequences, 25% to 30% were seen once, and the ten largest hold less than 15%. Input material: PBMCs or a T cell subset sorted from them (not recorded which). These receptors came from an adult woman who had mild COVID-19 (a few samples of this study predate the infection). Cell type and time point are not known.

The sample holds one count of this clonotype. The chain couples TRBV4-1 to TRBJ2-2; TRBD1 matches at 7 bases. Germline V gene lookup returns CDR1 MGHRA and CDR2 YSYEKL. Trimming cost V 6 bases and J 1 base; bases outside gene matches: 2. The CDR3 contains 14 residues. CDR3 in amino acids: CASRGTENTGELFF. The CDR3 nucleotides are TGCGCCAGCAGAGGGACAGAGAACACCGGGGAGCTGTTTTTT.

The rearrangement joins TRBV15 to TRBJ1-6; tentative D call: TRBD1 (5 bases). Germline CDR1 LNHNV, CDR2 YYDKDF (reference sequence). Trimming took off 1 base at V and 10 bases at J, with 8 bases between the two ends. The CDR3 consists of 13 residues. The CDR3 DNA follows: TGTGCCACCAGCAGAGCCCGGGGGTCACCCCTCCACTTT. Its protein product is CATSRARGSPLHF.

The chain couples TRBV30 to TRBJ2-7; D is possibly TRBD1 (6 bases). V dropped 5 bases and J dropped 3 bases, with 14 bases sitting between them. Germline CDR1 is GTSNPN and CDR2 is SVGIG (reference sequence). This CDR3 spans 13 amino acids. CDR3 nucleotides: TGTGCCTGGGAGACCGGGACACACTACGAGCAGTACTTC. Protein sequence: CAWETGTHYEQYF.

The chain is built from TRBV5-1 and TRBJ2-7, with 11 bases matching TRBD1. This CDR3 contains 16 residues. J gave up 1 base and V 3 bases, and 6 bases lay outside the gene matches. Germline V lookup: CDR1 SGHRS, CDR2 YFSETQ. The CDR3 is CASSWKGQGGSYEQYF. CDR3 sequence (DNA): TGCGCCAGCAGCTGGAAGGGACAGGGGGGATCCTACGAGCAGTACTTC.

The chain has TRBV7-2 and TRBJ2-1; 10 bases agree with TRBD2. V trimming: 5 bases; J trimming: 5 bases; junction bases outside the gene matches: 12. CDR3 size: 17 residues. Germline loops: CDR1 SGHTA, CDR2 FQGNSA. CDR3 protein: CASSRGVLAGVNNEQFF. In nucleotides, the CDR3 is TGTGCCAGCAGCCGGGGGGTCCTAGCGGGAGTAAACAATGAGCAGTTCTTC. Together with reference TRBV7-2 and TRBJ2-1, the CDR3 gives the full variable domain: GAGVSQSPSNKVTEKGKDVELRCDPISGHTALYWYRQSLGQGLEFLIYFQGNSAPDKSGLPSDRFSAERTGGSVSTLTIQRTQQEDSAVYLCASSRGVLAGVNNEQFFGPGTRLTVL.

The rearrangement joins TRBV6-2 or TRBV6-3 to TRBJ2-1; D gene unclear. Germline lookup yields CDR1 MNHEY and CDR2 SVGEGT. The CDR3 is made up of 14 amino acids. The V end lost 1 base, the J end lost 5 bases, and 9 bases lay between the germline ends. As DNA, the CDR3 is TGTGCCAGCAGTTACTTTGGTCCTAACAATGAGCAGTTCTTC. Translated: CASSYFGPNNEQFF.

This clonotype showed up just a few times. This rearrangement joins TRBV27 to TRBJ2-1, with TRBD2 identical over 13 bases. The CDR3 consists of 21 residues. CDR1 is MNHEY, CDR2 SMNVEV, per germline (reference sequence). V gave up 6 bases and J gave up 6 bases; unmatched junction bases: 23. As DNA, the CDR3 is TGTGCCAGCAGCCCAGACAGGGTCACGCCGGGACTAGCGGGATCCGCCAATGAGCAGTTCTTC. It encodes CASSPDRVTPGLAGSANEQFF.

This clonotype was seen a few times. The chain employs TRBV20-1 and TRBJ2-7; 13 nucleotides match TRBD2. The CDR3 runs 17 residues. Germline values: CDR1 DFQATT, CDR2 SNEGSKA (reference sequence). The junction had 8 bases not matched to a gene; V was cut back by 3 bases and J by 0 bases. CDR3 in amino acids: CSASRLAGGGGSYEQYF. The CDR3 region has the DNA TGCAGTGCTAGCAGACTAGCGGGAGGCGGGGGCTCCTACGAGCAGTACTTC.

This chain links TRBV27 with TRBJ1-4; maybe TRBD1 (5 bases). Trimming took 3 bases from V and 8 from J, leaving 19 bases between them. Per germline, CDR1 MNHEY and CDR2 SMNVEV (reference sequence). This CDR3 contains 16 residues. This chain's CDR3 is CASSLIPLEGNEKLFF. The CDR3 coding sequence is TGTGCCAGCAGTTTGATCCCCCTGGAGGGGAACGAAAAACTGTTTTTT.

This clonotype showed up just a few times. This chain joins TRBV2 and TRBJ2-5, with D possibly being TRBD2 (6 bases). V was cut by 5 bases and J by 9 bases, with 16 bases left in between. Germline loops: CDR1 SNHLY, CDR2 FYNNEI. The CDR3 is 13 amino acids. The CDR3 reads CASSRDSSEAQYF. The CDR3 region has the DNA TGTGCCAGCAGTCGGGACTCCTCGGAGGCCCAGTACTTC. The whole variable domain, filled in from reference TRBV2 and TRBJ2-5, reads EPEVTQTPSHQVTQMGQEVILRCVPISNHLYFYWYRQILGQKVEFLVSFYNNEISEKSEIFDDQFSVERPDGSNFTLKIRSTKLEDSAMYFCASSRDSSEAQYFGPGTRLLVL.

This chain connects TRBV12-3 or TRBV12-4 to TRBJ2-1; D is unclear. The CDR3 extends over 12 amino acids. Trimming shortened V by 6 bases and J by 15 bases, and 18 bases separated the two germline ends. The chain's CDR3 is CASREDHSGPFF. DNA for the CDR3: TGTGCCAGCAGAGAGGACCACTCGGGTCCGTTCTTC.

This clonotype was counted between two and nine times. The chain carries TRBV2 and TRBJ2-3; maybe TRBD2 (5 bases). The CDR3 totals 16 residues. V was clipped by 5 bases and J by 3 bases, with 18 bases between them. Germline V gene sequence: CDR1 SNHLY, CDR2 FYNNEI. DNA for the CDR3: TGTGCCAGCAGTAAAGATGTCGCGGGCGGGACAGATACGCAGTATTTT. Translation gives CASSKDVAGGTDTQYF. Supplemented by reference TRBV2 and TRBJ2-3, the full variable domain reads EPEVTQTPSHQVTQMGQEVILRCVPISNHLYFYWYRQILGQKVEFLVSFYNNEISEKSEIFDDQFSVERPDGSNFTLKIRSTKLEDSAMYFCASSKDVAGGTDTQYFGPGTRLTVL.

This clonotype was counted a few times. The rearrangement joins TRBV7-2 to TRBJ1-4, with unresolved D. Germline V gene sequence: CDR1 SGHTA, CDR2 FQGNSA. This CDR3 has 16 residues. Trimming stripped 1 base from V and 0 bases from J, with 9 bases between. CDR3 in DNA: TGTGCCAGCAGCTTAGTTCCGACTGCAACTAATGAAAAACTGTTTTTT. This codes for CASSLVPTATNEKLFF.

This clonotype was counted a few times. The rearrangement links TRBV4-1 to TRBJ1-4; TRBD1 matches at 9 bases. This CDR3 has 15 amino acids. V gave up 5 bases and J gave up 8 bases; unmatched junction bases: 9. Germline CDR1 reads MGHRA; CDR2 reads YSYEKL. The CDR3 region has the DNA TGCGCCAGCAGCTCGGGGGACAGGGACGAGGAAAAACTGTTTTTT. It specifies CASSSGDRDEEKLFF.

The rearrangement links TRBV9 to TRBJ2-1; TRBD1 matches 7 bases. The J segment lost 9 bases and the V segment lost 3 bases, leaving 6 bases of the junction unmatched. The CDR3 has 13 residues. Germline lookup yields CDR1 SGDLS and CDR2 YYNGEE. CDR3 sequence (DNA): TGTGCCAGCAGCGGAAGGGGGCCGGGTGAGCAGTTCTTC. Its translation is CASSGRGPGEQFF. Drawing the rest from reference TRBV9 and TRBJ2-1, the complete variable domain is DSGVTQTPKHLITATGQRVTLRCSPRSGDLSVYWYQQSLDQGLQFLIQYYNGEERAKGNILERFSAQQFPDLHSELNLSSLELGDSALYFCASSGRGPGEQFFGPGTRLTVL.